This entry features one T cell receptor (beta chain) sequence. Its antigen is not known. Cultured CD4+ T cell DNA underwent sequencing with the Oncomine TCR Beta short-read assay. TCRdb reprocessed the PCR reads with MiXCR, giving one entry per CDR3 protein. In the table there are about 15,000 distinct CDR3 sequences, roughly 60% of which are singletons. The data were taken from a study of vaccination and CD4 T cells after COVID-19. Study overall: Ranging from 14 to 241, the interval between dose two and post-vaccine sampling had a median of roughly 73 days.

Described treatment: roughly 11-day PBMC culture with coronavirus spike peptide pools or control peptides (ViraFEST assay). Germline V lookup: CDR1 MDHEN, CDR2 SYDVKM. The CDR3 contains 17 residues. V lost 10 bases, J lost 0 bases, and 22 bases lay in between. The TCR sequence derives from a human donor who had recovered from COVID-19. Sequencing was performed on CD4+ T cells from blood, cultured in vitro. This chain uses TRBV28 with TRBJ1-3, with D tentatively TRBD1 (6 bases). This chain's CDR3 is CATWTAPGTRSGNTIYF. The CDR3 DNA sequence: TGTGCCACCTGGACAGCTCCGGGGACGCGCTCTGGAAACACCATATATTTT.